The clone carrying this T cell receptor beta chain was detected once. Antigen unknown. The data were produced by immunoSEQ multiplex PCR, yet TCRdb's version contains in-frame clones alone and is incomplete. The repertoire includes fewer than 110,000 clones, 80% to 90% of them detected once, and approximately 7% sits in the top ten. Germline V gene data show CDR1 as SQVTM and CDR2 as ANQGSEA. The CDR3 is made up of 13 amino acids. V dropped 6 bases and J dropped 0; count of bases not matched to a gene: 2. This record comes from a study of T cell responses to AZD1222 COVID-19 vaccine. Notes on the study in general: Clonal diversity was possibly underestimated; the donors were predominantly white British and more often female. At 160-218 and 743-854, vaccine-associated CD4 TCRs were dominant, and they spanned spike.

This clonotype originated in an adult in good health. Source: peripheral blood, taken on day 0 of AZD1222 vaccination. This chain uses TRBV29-1 with TRBJ2-1; 7 bases line up with TRBD2. In nucleotides, the CDR3 is TGCAGCGTCCGGGACTACTCCTACAATGAGCAGTTCTTC. The encoded protein is CSVRDYSYNEQFF.